The entry that follows covers one T cell receptor beta chain sequence. Its antigen has not been determined. There are no base qualities to consult, and no much larger clone falls within one base. Preparation of the library involved the immunoSEQ multiplex PCR assay. For most patients, genomic DNA was isolated using the Qiagen DNeasy Blood and Tissue Kit and was shipped frozen to Adaptive Biotechnologies for TCR sequencing. For most patients, high-throughput TCR-beta CDR3 sequencing of genomic DNA was performed by Adaptive Biotechnologies. The authors processed their data as follows. TCR sequencing data were retrieved from Adaptive's ImmunoSEQ software for roughly 20 patients, whereas three other patients were processed with MiXCR and VDJtools. To correct CD4 versus CD8 sorting errors, any sequence found in both subsets at a frequency ratio below 5:1 was removed. CDR3 nucleotide sequences shared between donor and recipient were removed because the origin of such sequences could not be assigned. To count as alloreactive, a clone needed at least 2-fold expansion over unstimulated cells and a minimum CFSE-low frequency of 0.002% (template counts) or 0.001% (read counts). A clone was considered mappable if detected in the sequenced pre-transplant spleen, lymph node, or MLR CFSE-low populations of the donor or recipient. The cumulative frequency of alloreactive clones was calculated as a percentage of all sequences, weighted by copy number. In TCRdb, the immuneACCESS table is reduced to in-frame sequences with V and J assigned. These tables do not hold every clone; where another copy was compared, an unresolved V gene accounts for under half, and the others remain unexplained. V and J calls and clone size are as listed in that table; D and trimming were resolved from the DNA. This sample gives about 89,000 clones in total; about 92% of them show up just once. Roughly 2% of the sample belongs to the ten largest clones.

This specimen belongs to a study of graft-versus-host responses after intestinal transplantation (dated by TCRdb to 2020 to 2023). Regarding the research as a whole: The transplants that recipients received were multivisceral, liver-intestinal, or isolated intestinal. To identify alloreactive clones, pre-transplant mixed lymphocyte reaction products were sequenced and compared with unstimulated pre-transplant donor and recipient T cells. The cohort enrolled about two dozen intestinal transplant recipients, one of whom was a retransplant, and a few patients without pretransplant specimens were excluded. After intestinal transplantation, graft-versus-host and host-versus-graft alloreactive T cell clones in the graft, circulation and bone marrow were tracked using bulk TCR-beta CDR3 sequencing. Rather than going through the commercial service, samples from a few later patients were sequenced in-house on an Illumina MiSeq and processed with MiXCR. A peak of at least 4% donor T cells among recipient peripheral blood mononuclear cells was the definition used for donor T cell macrochimerism. Every recipient was given anti-thymocyte globulin induction, followed by roughly 3 years of maintenance tacrolimus and steroids. What the research found in general, with its limitations: GvH clones were found in recipient bone marrow, and some of the GvH clones appeared earlier in ileal mucosa or blood, which is consistent with an intestinal mucosal origin. Conclusions were limited by the relatively low number and heterogeneity of intestinal transplant patients. Early after transplant, peak levels of circulating GvH clones were associated with declines in HvG clones. In patients with donor T cell macrochimerism, the allografts had high GvH to HvG T cell clonal ratios.

From the germline V gene (reference sequence), CDR1 is GTSNPN and CDR2 is SVGIG. Measured from the cysteine to the phenylalanine, the CDR3 is 14 residues long. CDR3 DNA is the only sequence kept; it has 42 bases, read in frame from the first base. Trimming takes 2 bases from V and 9 bases from J, and the germline ends sit 17 bases apart. What the time point label conveys for this sample: cells obtained before transplantation from donor or recipient. CD3+CD4+ and CD3+CD8+ populations were FACS-sorted from unstimulated pre-transplant donor and recipient cells taken from spleen or lymph nodes. The starting material was unstimulated CD8+ T cells sorted from spleen or lymph node cells, obtained before intestinal transplant. The chain couples TRBV30 to TRBJ1-5, with a tentative D gene TRBD1 over 5 matching bases. This TCR came from a human donor who received an intestinal transplant. For the CDR3, the sequence is CAWSNTGVALPQHF. The sequenced DNA is TGTGCCTGGAGTAACACAGGTGTTGCGTTGCCCCAGCATTTT.